This record looks at one TCR beta chain sequence and its context. Its antigen is unknown. The CDR3 runs 16 residues. Clones were read by immunoSEQ multiplex PCR, and TCRdb kept only the in-frame ones, dropping some. The sample yields just under 150,000 clones, 88% seen once. The data derive from a study of T cell responses to AZD1222 COVID-19 vaccine. Whole-study results and caveats: Two doses of AZD1222 preceded a rise in Spike-specific TCR breadth and depth. Most donors were white British, females outnumbered males, and clonal diversity was possibly underestimated. The study identified only a handful of AZD1222 recipients as seropositive at baseline.

The chain combines TRBV21-1 with TRBJ1-1; the table assigns TRBD1, which was not confirmed against the DNA. TRBV21-1 is annotated as a pseudogene. The sequence came from an adult who received the MenACWY meningococcal vaccine as a control. Here the sequenced sample was peripheral blood, taken 28 days after the second dose of the MenACWY control vaccine. Here the CDR3 DNA reads TGTGCCAGCAGCAAAGTTAGGGGCAGGGTGAACACTGAAGCTTTCTTT. This sequence encodes CASSKVRGRVNTEAFF.